This T cell receptor beta chain was identified in a study of OX40 agonist ivuxolimab in advanced cancers. Study as a whole: Participants averaged approximately 60 years of age (range about 23 to 79) and were less than 85% male. Therapy given before enrollment (anti-PD-1, anti-PD-L1 or anti-CTLA-4) was allowed, and roughly 42% had some.

The junction had 4 bases not matched to a gene; V was cut back by 1 base and J by 2 bases. The CDR3 loop spans 16 amino acids. Germline CDR1 reads SGHTA; CDR2 reads FQGNSA. Here immunoSEQ multiplex PCR was the method, and the copy in TCRdb shows in-frame clones only, minus some. Seen here are about 77,000 clones, more than 75% observed once, and the top ten hold approximately 6.2%. This TCR derives from an adult with an advanced solid tumor such as melanoma, head and neck, liver or kidney cancer. The sequencing here drew on CD4+ or CD8+ T cells sorted from blood, taken in a trial of the OX40 agonist ivuxolimab. The chain employs TRBV7-2 and TRBJ2-3; 9 nucleotides line up with TRBD2. CDR3 sequence: CASSLVSGGFTDTQYF. In nucleotides, the CDR3 is TGTGCCAGCAGCTTAGTTAGCGGGGGTTTCACAGATACGCAGTATTTT.